This paragraph covers one T cell receptor (beta chain) sequence. This clonotype was detected only a few times. Its recognized antigen is unknown. No per-base quality is available; no much larger clone lies one base away. This sample is part of a study of T-cell memory formation after mild COVID-19 (dated by TCRdb to the early 2020s). Some background on the complete study: Most TCR sequence clusters were specific to one of the two donors. Longitudinal TCRalpha and TCRbeta repertoire sequencing tracked T-cell clones expanding and contracting after mild COVID-19 in two donors. The cohort comprised two young, previously healthy adult volunteers, one female and one male. On the study overall, not on this receptor specifically: Contracting CD4+ clones appeared mostly in the CM and EM memory subsets, whereas CD8+ clones were enriched in EMRA. Some responding clones were detected in pre-infection memory, suggesting pre-existing cross-reactive memory T cells joined the SARS-CoV-2 response. Clones that contracted from day 15 to 85 showed balanced CD4/CD8 phenotypes, whereas a second wave of clones that expanded from day 15 to 37 leaned towards CD4+. The study included only a couple of mild cases, and larger cohorts that include severe cases with pre-infection samples were judged to be necessary. Whether the second-wave clones peaking on day 37 were SARS-CoV-2 specific was not confirmed.

The sequencing machine was an Illumina NovaSeq 6000. Using 5'RACE with constant-segment primers, TCRalpha and TCRbeta cDNA libraries were constructed, with sample barcodes and unique molecular identifiers added in the process. Trizol reagent was used to extract RNA from every sample. Libraries were amplified in two PCR steps, with a second sample barcode and Illumina TruSeq adapters added in the second step. The libraries were sequenced on an Illumina NovaSeq using 2 x 150 bp paired-end reads. Concerning the study's data processing: Reads were demultiplexed and collapsed into UMI-guided consensus sequences with migec v1.2.7. With mixcr v2.1.11, UMI consensuses were aligned to TRA and TRB V and J templates and assembled into clonotypes. A clonotype was counted as expanded or contracted only if both edgeR and NoisET called the change significant, with noise models trained on biological replicates. For edgeR calls, the cutoffs were a false discovery rate-adjusted p below 0.01 and a log2 fold-change threshold of 1. As an exploratory analysis of dynamics, PCA with hierarchical clustering was applied to max-normalized trajectories of the 1000 most abundant clonotypes. Separately sequenced CD4+ and CD8+ repertoires were used to assign a CD4 or CD8 phenotype to each responding clone. The raw public data were reprocessed by TCRdb itself: fastp quality trimming at Q25, MiXCR clonotype calling, in-frame beta chains only. Rows with a matching CDR3 protein are joined into one entry that keeps the most common DNA and genes. These V and J calls derive from TCRdb rather than the authors' analysis. The sample profile shows about 290,000 distinct CDR3 sequences; 15% to 20% of them were found once. The top ten hold approximately 23% of the sample.

The CDR3 has 17 amino acids, counting the end cysteine and phenylalanine. Only the CDR3 region is kept as DNA, spanning 51 bases read in frame from base 1. V loses 1 base, J loses 4 bases, and the germline ends lie 18 bases apart. The germline V gene encodes CDR1 LGHNA and CDR2 YSLEER. PBMCs were isolated by Ficoll-Paque density gradient centrifugation. The receptor was derived from a man between 18 and 29 years old who had mild COVID-19 (a few samples of this study predate the infection). The sample titles of this study are shuffled in the database, so cell type and time point are left out; the donor was told from shared clones. The sample comprised PBMCs or a T cell subset sorted from them (not recorded which). The chain is assembled from TRBV4-3 and TRBJ2-3; the D gene cannot be resolved beyond TRBD1 or TRBD2, each matching 6 bases. This receptor carries the CDR3 CASSQASSARGADTQYF. DNA sequence: TGCGCCAGCAGCCAAGCGTCATCAGCTAGGGGGGCAGATACGCAGTATTTT.